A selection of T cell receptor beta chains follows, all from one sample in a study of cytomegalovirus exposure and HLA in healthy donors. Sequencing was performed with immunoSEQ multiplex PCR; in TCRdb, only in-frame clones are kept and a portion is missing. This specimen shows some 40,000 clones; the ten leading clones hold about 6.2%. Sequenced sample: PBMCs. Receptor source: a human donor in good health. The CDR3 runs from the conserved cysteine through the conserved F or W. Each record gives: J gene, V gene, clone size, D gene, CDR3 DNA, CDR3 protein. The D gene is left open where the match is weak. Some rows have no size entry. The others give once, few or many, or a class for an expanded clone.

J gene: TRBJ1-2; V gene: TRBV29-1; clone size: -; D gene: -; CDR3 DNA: TGCAGCGTTTCATTCCGCGAGAACTATGGCTACACCTTC; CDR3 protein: CSVSFRENYGYTF
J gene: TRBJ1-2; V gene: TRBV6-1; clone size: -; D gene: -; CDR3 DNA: TGTGCCAGCAGTGAAGACTTTCAAACCTTC; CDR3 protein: CASSEDFQTF
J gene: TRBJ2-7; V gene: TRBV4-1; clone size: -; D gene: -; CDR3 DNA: TGCGCCAGCAGCCAAGATAGCGCCGTGGCCTACGAGCAGTACTTC; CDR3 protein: CASSQDSAVAYEQYF
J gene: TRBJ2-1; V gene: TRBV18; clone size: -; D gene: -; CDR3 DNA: TGTGCCAGCTCACCAGGGGGGTACAATGAGCAGTTCTTC; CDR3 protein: CASSPGGYNEQFF
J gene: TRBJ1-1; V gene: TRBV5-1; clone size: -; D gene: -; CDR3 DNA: TGCGCCAGCAGCTTGCCCGGGTTAGCACGGGGAACTGAAGCTTTCTTT; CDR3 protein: CASSLPGLARGTEAFF
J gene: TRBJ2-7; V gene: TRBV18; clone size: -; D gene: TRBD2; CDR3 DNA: TGTGCCAGCTCACCGAACGTGGCGGGGGGGTACGAGCAGTACTTC; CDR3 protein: CASSPNVAGGYEQYF
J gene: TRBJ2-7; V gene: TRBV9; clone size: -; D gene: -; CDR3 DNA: TGTGCCAGCAGCGGGTTGGCGGGCGAGCAGTACTTC; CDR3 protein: CASSGLAGEQYF
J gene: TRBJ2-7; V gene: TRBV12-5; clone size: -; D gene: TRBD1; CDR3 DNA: TGTGCTAGTGGCCCTCACAGGGGAGAGCAGTACTTC; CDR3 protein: CASGPHRGEQYF
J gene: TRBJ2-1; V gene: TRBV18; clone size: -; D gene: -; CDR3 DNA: TGTGCCAGCTCATCGCGAGACAGCTACAATGAGCAGTTCTTC; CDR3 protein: CASSSRDSYNEQFF
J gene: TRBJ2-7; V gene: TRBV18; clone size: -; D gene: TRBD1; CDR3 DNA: TGTGCCAGCTCTCTAGGGGGCGGCTACGAGCAGTACTTC; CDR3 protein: CASSLGGGYEQYF
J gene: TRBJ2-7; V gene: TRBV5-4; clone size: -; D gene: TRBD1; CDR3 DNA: TGTGCCAGCAGCTTAGGGACAGGGGGCTACGAGCAGTACTTC; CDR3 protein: CASSLGTGGYEQYF
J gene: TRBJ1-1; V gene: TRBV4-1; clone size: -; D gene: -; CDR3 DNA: TGCGCCAGCAGCCTTCTTGCAGGGCTTGAAGCTTTCTTT; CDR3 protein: CASSLLAGLEAFF
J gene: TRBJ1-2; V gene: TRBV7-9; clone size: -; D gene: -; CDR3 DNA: TGTGCCAGCAGCTTGGGAGGGAGGGAAACCAACTATGGCTACACCTTC; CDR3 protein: CASSLGGRETNYGYTF
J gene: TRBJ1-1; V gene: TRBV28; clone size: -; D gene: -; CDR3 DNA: TGTGCCAGCAGTTTTGCCCTCCAGGGTCGCACTGAAGCTTTCTTT; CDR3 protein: CASSFALQGRTEAFF
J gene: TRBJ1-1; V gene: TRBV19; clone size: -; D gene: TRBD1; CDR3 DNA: TGTGCCAGTAGGCTCGCAGGGGGTGGTAGGACTGAAGCTTTCTTT; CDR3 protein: CASRLAGGGRTEAFF
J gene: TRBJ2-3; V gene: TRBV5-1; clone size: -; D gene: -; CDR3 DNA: TGCGCCAGCAGCTTAGGCAGGGTTAGCACAGATACGCAGTATTTT; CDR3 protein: CASSLGRVSTDTQYF
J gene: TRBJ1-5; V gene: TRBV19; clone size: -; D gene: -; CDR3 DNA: TGTGCCAGTAAGGAGAGAAGCAATCAGCCCCAGCATTTT; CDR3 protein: CASKERSNQPQHF
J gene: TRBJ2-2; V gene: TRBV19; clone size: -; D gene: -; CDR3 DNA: TGTGCCAGTAGTAACGACCCCCGAGGAGCGAACACCGGGGAGCTGTTTTTT; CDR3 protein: CASSNDPRGANTGELFF
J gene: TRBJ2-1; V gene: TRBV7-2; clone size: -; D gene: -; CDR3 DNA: TGTGCCAGCAGCTTCGGGATTGAGCAGTTCTTC; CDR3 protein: CASSFGIEQFF
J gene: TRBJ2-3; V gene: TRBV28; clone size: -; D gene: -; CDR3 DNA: TGTGCCAGCAGTTTACGACTCAGCCCCCTAGATACGCAGTATTTT; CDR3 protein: CASSLRLSPLDTQYF
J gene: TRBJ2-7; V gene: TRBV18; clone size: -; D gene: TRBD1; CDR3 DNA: TGTGCCAGCTCGTCTCAACAGGGGGAGCAGTACTTC; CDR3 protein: CASSSQQGEQYF
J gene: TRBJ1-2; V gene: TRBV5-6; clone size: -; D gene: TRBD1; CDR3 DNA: TGTGCCAGCAGCCCGGGACAGGGTAGCTATGGCTACACCTTC; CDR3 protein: CASSPGQGSYGYTF
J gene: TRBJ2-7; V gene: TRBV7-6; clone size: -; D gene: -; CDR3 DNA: TGTGCCAGCAGCTCCCTCCCGGGGACCTACGAGCAGTACTTC; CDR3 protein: CASSSLPGTYEQYF
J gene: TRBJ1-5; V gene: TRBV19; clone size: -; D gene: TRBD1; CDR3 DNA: TGTGCCAGTAGTATAGAGGGACAGGTGTTCGGCAATCAGCCCCAGCATTTT; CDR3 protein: CASSIEGQVFGNQPQHF
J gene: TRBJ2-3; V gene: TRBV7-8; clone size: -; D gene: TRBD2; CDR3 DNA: TGTGCCAGCAGCTTAGCACTAGCGGGGGGCACAGATACGCAGTATTTT; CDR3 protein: CASSLALAGGTDTQYF
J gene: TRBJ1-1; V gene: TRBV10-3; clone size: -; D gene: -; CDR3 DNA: TGTGCCATCAGTGGCCGGGGTGGGGAGGAAGCTTTCTTT; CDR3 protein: CAISGRGGEEAFF
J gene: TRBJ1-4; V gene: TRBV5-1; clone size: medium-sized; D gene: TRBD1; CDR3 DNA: TGCGCCAGCAGCCTGGGACAGGGGAATGAAAAACTGTTTTTT; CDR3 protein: CASSLGQGNEKLFF